This paragraph reports one T cell receptor (beta chain). Its antigen is still unknown. This sample is part of a study of early T cells in non-severe SARS-CoV-2 infection. Study summary: Sequencing of bulk RNA from unsorted whole blood was done, without chain pairing.

General study results and limits: The VDJdb matching leaned toward anti-spike CD8 responses and overlooked private and CD4 specificities.

The trim removed 6 bases at V and 2 bases at J, leaving 14 bases unmatched. This CDR3 is built from 17 residues. The TCR library protocol attached unique molecular identifiers to the individual cDNA molecules. TCRdb re-called the 5' RACE reads with MiXCR, one entry per CDR3 protein. The sample records about 60,000 distinct CDR3 sequences, around 21% being singletons. Specimen: whole blood, collected at baseline. This receptor was obtained from an adult who was a healthcare worker with PCR-confirmed SARS-CoV-2 infection or an uninfected control (not recorded which). The chain couples TRBV12-3 or TRBV12-4 to TRBJ2-3; 7 nucleotides agree with TRBD2. Here the CDR3 DNA reads TGTGCCAGCAGGTCCGGGACTACCGGATCGTACACAGATACGCAGTATTTT. Protein sequence: CASRSGTTGSYTDTQYF.